Below, 7 T cell receptor beta chains from the same sample are listed, as sequenced in a study of T cells in Graves' hyperthyroidism and ophthalmopathy (dated by TCRdb to the late 2010s). The library was produced with multiplex PCR. Sequencing relied on an Illumina HiSeq 2000. TCR beta CDR3 regions were amplified from RNA transcripts. For the first round of RT-PCR on the TCR CDR3, the HTBI primer set was used together with the Qiagen OneStep RT-PCR kit. TCRdb redid the processing of the public reads, applying fastp at Q25 and MiXCR, and retained in-frame beta chains. Merged by CDR3 protein, the rows form single entries marked with the most common genes and DNA. The sample data list 700,000 or so distinct CDR3 sequences, and 16% of these were observed just once. In total, the top ten clones hold roughly 8% of the sample. The material sequenced was blood. Receptors were obtained from a man younger than 35 with Graves' hyperthyroidism.

At least ten counts were recorded for this clonotype. The rearrangement uses TRBV12-3 or TRBV12-4 and TRBJ2-3; 7 bases are shared with TRBD2. The CDR3 runs to 15 residues. Unmatched junction bases numbered 10, after V lost 7 bases and J lost 3 bases. This chain's CDR3 is CASIGAGAWTDTQYF. CDR3 nucleotide sequence: TGTGCCAGCATAGGGGCGGGAGCTTGGACAGATACGCAGTATTTT.

The chain carries TRBV19 and TRBJ1-5; 10 bases are shared with TRBD1. This CDR3 comprises 13 residues. Unmatched junction bases numbered 5, after V lost 9 bases and J lost 6 bases. Germline V gene sequence: CDR1 LNHDA, CDR2 SQIVND (reference sequence). In nucleotides, the CDR3 is TGTGCCAGCCAAGACAGGGGGCTTCAGCCCCAGCATTTT. Translating gives CASQDRGLQPQHF.

This clonotype was seen ten or more times. The chain uses TRBV30 and TRBJ2-7; a possible D gene is TRBD2 (5 bases). Germline assignment: CDR1 GTSNPN and CDR2 SVGIG (reference sequence). With 0 bases removed from V and 0 bases from J, the gap between germline ends came to 9 bases. The CDR3 totals 14 residues. CDR3 region: CAWSVHGLSYEQYF. CDR3 coding DNA: TGTGCCTGGAGTGTACATGGACTCTCCTACGAGCAGTACTTC. Looking up the rest from reference TRBV30 and TRBJ2-7 gives the full variable domain: SQTIHQWPATLVQPVGSPLSLECTVEGTSNPNLYWYRQAAGRGLQLLFYSVGIGQISSEVPQNLSASRPQDRQFILSSKKLLLSDSGFYLCAWSVHGLSYEQYFGPGTRLTVT.

The chain recombines TRBV28 with TRBJ2-6; no reliable D call. CDR3 length: 16 amino acids. Germline lookup yields CDR1 MDHEN and CDR2 SYDVKM. The V end lost 4 bases, the J end lost 1 base, and 11 bases lay between the germline ends. The CDR3 loop is CASSSNKLSGANVLTF. CDR3 DNA sequence: TGTGCCAGCAGTTCTAACAAATTATCTGGGGCCAACGTCCTGACTTTC.

This rearrangement joins TRBV7-9 to TRBJ2-5; tentative D call: TRBD1 (6 bases). Looked up from germline, CDR1 is SEHNR and CDR2 is FQNEAQ (reference sequence). V gave up 5 bases and J gave up 1 base, with 11 bases separating them. The length of the CDR3 is 14 residues. In DNA, the CDR3 is TGTGCCAGCAGCGTTATAGGGGGCCAAGAGACCCAGTACTTC. Translating gives CASSVIGGQETQYF.

This clonotype was counted many times. This chain joins TRBV3-1 and TRBJ2-5, with D possibly matching TRBD1 (5 bases). This CDR3 region has 13 residues. V was shortened by 4 bases and J by 3 bases, with 9 bases between the two germline ends. Germline V lookup: CDR1 LGHDT, CDR2 YNNKEL (reference sequence). The CDR3 sequence: CASSRGGKETQYF. CDR3 nucleotide sequence: TGTGCCAGCAGCCGGGGCGGAAAAGAGACCCAGTACTTC.

The chain links TRBV19 to TRBJ1-2; no definite D call. CDR1 and CDR2 (germline): LNHDA, SQIVND (reference sequence). Trimming cost V 4 bases and J 5 bases, with 11 bases left between them. The CDR3 has 13 amino acids. CDR3 amino acids: CASSKRTKYGYTF. The DNA for the CDR3 is TGTGCCAGTAGTAAAAGGACGAAATATGGCTACACCTTC.